Presented here are 14 T cell receptor beta chains from one specimen sequenced in a study of T cell responses to AZD1222 COVID-19 vaccine. Libraries were prepared by immunoSEQ multiplex PCR; TCRdb keeps only in-frame clonotypes and omits some of them. Here the sample spans approximately 96,000 clones, just over 90% being singletons. The specimen was peripheral blood, collected 28 days after the second AZD1222 dose. Receptor source: an adult who received the AZD1222 COVID-19 vaccine.

V and J are TRBV15 and TRBJ1-6; D not certain. V was clipped by 1 base and J by 12 bases, with 16 bases between them. The CDR3 extends over 15 amino acids. The V gene's germline CDR1 is LNHNV and CDR2 YYDKDF (reference sequence). The chain's CDR3 is CATSRAGESIGPLHF. The DNA of the CDR3 is TGTGCCACCAGCAGAGCTGGGGAGAGTATAGGACCCCTCCACTTT.

This rearrangement joins TRBV27 to TRBJ2-7; D is unresolved. CDR1 MNHEY and CDR2 SMNVEV come from the germline V gene (reference sequence). The ends were cut back, 0 bases at V and 1 base at J, with 10 bases in the middle. The CDR3 contains 15 residues. CDR3 sequence (DNA): TGTGCCAGCAGTTTATCTGGGGTCCCTTCCTACGAGCAGTACTTC. Translated, it gives CASSLSGVPSYEQYF.

This chain connects TRBV6-5 to TRBJ2-3; D tentatively reads TRBD1 or TRBD2 (6 bases each). V gave up 0 bases and J gave up 1 base, with 11 bases separating them. Germline V CDR1 and CDR2: MNHEY, SVGAGI. The CDR3 covers 16 residues. CDR3 DNA: TGTGCCAGCAGTTACTCGGGGGGCCGGGGCACAGATACGCAGTATTTT. Its translation: CASSYSGGRGTDTQYF.

V and J are TRBV2 and TRBJ2-1; a possible D gene is TRBD2 (6 bases). Germline assignment: CDR1 SNHLY and CDR2 FYNNEI. Between the trimmed V and J ends, which lost 1 base and 6 bases, there was a span of 7 bases. CDR3 length equals 13 residues. CDR3 sequence reads: CASSEGRGNEQFF. The CDR3 DNA follows: TGTGCCAGCAGTGAAGGGAGGGGCAATGAGCAGTTCTTC. The full variable domain, in which reference TRBV2 and TRBJ2-1 provide the parts outside the CDR3, is EPEVTQTPSHQVTQMGQEVILRCVPISNHLYFYWYRQILGQKVEFLVSFYNNEISEKSEIFDDQFSVERPDGSNFTLKIRSTKLEDSAMYFCASSEGRGNEQFFGPGTRLTVL.

The V and J genes are TRBV19 and TRBJ2-1; TRBD2 matches 13 bases. The germline gives CDR1 LNHDA, CDR2 SQIVND (reference sequence). The V segment lost 6 bases and the J segment 0 bases; nucleotides outside the gene matches: 5. The CDR3 extends over 17 amino acids. CDR3 sequence reads: CASRGLAGYFSYNEQFF. The CDR3 DNA reads as TGTGCCAGTAGGGGACTAGCGGGATATTTCTCCTACAATGAGCAGTTCTTC.

The J gene is TRBJ1-2, the V gene TRBV3-1 (or the pseudogene TRBV3-2); D is perhaps TRBD1 (6 bases). Trimming left V 4 bases short and J 5 bases short, with 11 bases between. Looked up from germline, CDR1 is LGHDT and CDR2 is YNNKEL (reference sequence). The CDR3 consists of 13 residues. DNA of the CDR3: TGTGCCAGCAGCCGGGGGGGGGCATATGGCTACACCTTC. Protein product: CASSRGGAYGYTF.

The V gene is TRBV5-8, the J gene TRBJ2-6; D uncertain. The ends were cut back, 4 bases at V and 11 bases at J, with 16 bases in the middle. The germline V gene has CDR1 SGHTS and CDR2 YDEGEE. The CDR3 is 14 amino acids. CDR3 loop: CASSQGRMGDVLTF. CDR3 DNA sequence: TGTGCCAGCAGCCAAGGACGGATGGGCGACGTCCTGACTTTC. Using reference TRBV5-8 and TRBJ2-6 for the parts outside the CDR3, the full variable domain is EAGVTQSPTHLIKTRGQQATLRCSPISGHTSVYWYQQALGLGLQFLLWYDEGEERNRGNFPPRFSGRQFPNYSSELNVNALELEDSALYLCASSQGRMGDVLTFGAGSRLTVL.

The chain recombines TRBV23-1 with TRBJ2-3; tentative D call: TRBD1 (6 bases). TRBV23-1 is an ORF; its function is uncertain. This CDR3 has 16 residues. Trimming cost V 11 bases and J 2 bases, with 23 bases left between them. DNA of the CDR3: TGCGCCTCAACGACCAAACAGGGTCCCCACACAGATACGCAGTATTTT. Translating it yields CASTTKQGPHTDTQYF.

This clone was detected only once. The chain combines TRBV28 with TRBJ1-1; TRBD1 might be the D (5 bases). Looked up from germline, CDR1 is MDHEN and CDR2 is SYDVKM. Trimming took 6 bases from V and 0 from J, leaving 17 bases between them. The CDR3 runs to 16 residues. CDR3 amino acids: CASRLPGRALNTEAFF. CDR3 coding DNA: TGTGCCAGCAGGTTGCCAGGGAGGGCTCTGAACACTGAAGCTTTCTTT.

The chain is built from TRBV30 and TRBJ1-1; no firm D call. V dropped 7 bases and J dropped 6 bases, with 18 bases sitting between them. The CDR3 totals 13 residues. The germline V gene has CDR1 GTSNPN and CDR2 SVGIG (reference sequence). CDR3 protein: CASAGVPAPEAFF. The CDR3 nucleotides are TGTGCCTCCGCTGGGGTCCCAGCCCCTGAAGCTTTCTTT.

V and J are TRBV11-1 and TRBJ1-4; D is perhaps TRBD1 (5 bases). Trimming cost V 5 bases and J 7 bases, with 14 bases left between them. Germline V gene lookup returns CDR1 SGHAT and CDR2 FQDESV (reference sequence). The CDR3 runs 14 residues. CDR3 coding DNA: TGTGCCAGCAGCGCGCAGGGAGGCGGTGAAAAACTGTTTTTT. Residues: CASSAQGGGEKLFF.

Only a few counts were recorded for this clone. Other DNA variants within this sample encode the same CDR3. The genes are TRBV3-1 (or the pseudogene TRBV3-2) and TRBJ1-6; D remains ambiguous. The CDR3 length is 13 residues. Trimming shortened V by 1 base and J by 6 bases, and 4 bases separated the two germline ends. Per the germline V gene, CDR1 is LGHDT and CDR2 is YNNKEL (reference sequence). The CDR3 DNA sequence: TGTGCCAGCAGCCAAGGAGGTAATTCACCCCTCCACTTT. Its protein is CASSQGGNSPLHF.

The rearrangement links TRBV18 to TRBJ1-2; D may be TRBD1 (5 bases). This CDR3 spans 14 amino acids. Germline CDR1 KGHSH, CDR2 LQKENI. The V gene lost 3 bases and the J gene lost 4 bases, with 12 bases spanning the gap. CDR3 sequence: CASSPSRDGYGYTF. The CDR3 DNA sequence: TGTGCCAGCTCACCCAGCAGGGATGGCTATGGCTACACCTTC.

This clone was detected a few times. This chain links TRBV7-6 with TRBJ2-1; possible D gene TRBD1, 5 bases. The CDR3 runs to 21 residues. Trimming shortened V by 5 bases and J by 1 base, and 30 bases separated the two germline ends. The V gene's germline CDR1 is SGHVS and CDR2 FNYEAQ. The CDR3 loop reads CASSLALGRATRKGSYNEQFF. The CDR3 coding sequence is TGTGCCAGCAGCCTCGCGCTTGGACGGGCTACCCGCAAGGGGTCCTACAATGAGCAGTTCTTC.